This record concerns one TCR beta chain sequence. Its antigen is currently unknown. As to time point: week 47, end of study. A 20-mer mutant IDH1 peptide at 300 ug was injected subcutaneously with topical imiquimod. The data were obtained in a study of a mutant IDH1 vaccine in newly diagnosed glioma. Study-level information: Visit V12 was at week 35; visit V13 was at week 47.

Only in-frame clones appear in the TCRdb table, and some are missing; sequencing was by immunoSEQ multiplex PCR. The data show about 56,000 clones, approximately 75% seen once. The sequence was obtained from a man aged 45-65 years with glioma. The input for sequencing was PBMCs, taken from a glioma patient whose treatment included an IDH1 peptide vaccine.

The CDR3: CASSTTGLEAFF. CDR3 nucleotides: TGCGCCAGCAGCACTACAGGGCTTGAAGCTTTCTTT. The chain uses TRBV5-1 and TRBJ1-1, with a possible D match to TRBD1 (6 bases). V lost 4 bases, J lost 7 bases, and 11 bases lay in between. CDR3 length equals 12 residues. Germline assignment: CDR1 SGHRS and CDR2 YFSETQ.